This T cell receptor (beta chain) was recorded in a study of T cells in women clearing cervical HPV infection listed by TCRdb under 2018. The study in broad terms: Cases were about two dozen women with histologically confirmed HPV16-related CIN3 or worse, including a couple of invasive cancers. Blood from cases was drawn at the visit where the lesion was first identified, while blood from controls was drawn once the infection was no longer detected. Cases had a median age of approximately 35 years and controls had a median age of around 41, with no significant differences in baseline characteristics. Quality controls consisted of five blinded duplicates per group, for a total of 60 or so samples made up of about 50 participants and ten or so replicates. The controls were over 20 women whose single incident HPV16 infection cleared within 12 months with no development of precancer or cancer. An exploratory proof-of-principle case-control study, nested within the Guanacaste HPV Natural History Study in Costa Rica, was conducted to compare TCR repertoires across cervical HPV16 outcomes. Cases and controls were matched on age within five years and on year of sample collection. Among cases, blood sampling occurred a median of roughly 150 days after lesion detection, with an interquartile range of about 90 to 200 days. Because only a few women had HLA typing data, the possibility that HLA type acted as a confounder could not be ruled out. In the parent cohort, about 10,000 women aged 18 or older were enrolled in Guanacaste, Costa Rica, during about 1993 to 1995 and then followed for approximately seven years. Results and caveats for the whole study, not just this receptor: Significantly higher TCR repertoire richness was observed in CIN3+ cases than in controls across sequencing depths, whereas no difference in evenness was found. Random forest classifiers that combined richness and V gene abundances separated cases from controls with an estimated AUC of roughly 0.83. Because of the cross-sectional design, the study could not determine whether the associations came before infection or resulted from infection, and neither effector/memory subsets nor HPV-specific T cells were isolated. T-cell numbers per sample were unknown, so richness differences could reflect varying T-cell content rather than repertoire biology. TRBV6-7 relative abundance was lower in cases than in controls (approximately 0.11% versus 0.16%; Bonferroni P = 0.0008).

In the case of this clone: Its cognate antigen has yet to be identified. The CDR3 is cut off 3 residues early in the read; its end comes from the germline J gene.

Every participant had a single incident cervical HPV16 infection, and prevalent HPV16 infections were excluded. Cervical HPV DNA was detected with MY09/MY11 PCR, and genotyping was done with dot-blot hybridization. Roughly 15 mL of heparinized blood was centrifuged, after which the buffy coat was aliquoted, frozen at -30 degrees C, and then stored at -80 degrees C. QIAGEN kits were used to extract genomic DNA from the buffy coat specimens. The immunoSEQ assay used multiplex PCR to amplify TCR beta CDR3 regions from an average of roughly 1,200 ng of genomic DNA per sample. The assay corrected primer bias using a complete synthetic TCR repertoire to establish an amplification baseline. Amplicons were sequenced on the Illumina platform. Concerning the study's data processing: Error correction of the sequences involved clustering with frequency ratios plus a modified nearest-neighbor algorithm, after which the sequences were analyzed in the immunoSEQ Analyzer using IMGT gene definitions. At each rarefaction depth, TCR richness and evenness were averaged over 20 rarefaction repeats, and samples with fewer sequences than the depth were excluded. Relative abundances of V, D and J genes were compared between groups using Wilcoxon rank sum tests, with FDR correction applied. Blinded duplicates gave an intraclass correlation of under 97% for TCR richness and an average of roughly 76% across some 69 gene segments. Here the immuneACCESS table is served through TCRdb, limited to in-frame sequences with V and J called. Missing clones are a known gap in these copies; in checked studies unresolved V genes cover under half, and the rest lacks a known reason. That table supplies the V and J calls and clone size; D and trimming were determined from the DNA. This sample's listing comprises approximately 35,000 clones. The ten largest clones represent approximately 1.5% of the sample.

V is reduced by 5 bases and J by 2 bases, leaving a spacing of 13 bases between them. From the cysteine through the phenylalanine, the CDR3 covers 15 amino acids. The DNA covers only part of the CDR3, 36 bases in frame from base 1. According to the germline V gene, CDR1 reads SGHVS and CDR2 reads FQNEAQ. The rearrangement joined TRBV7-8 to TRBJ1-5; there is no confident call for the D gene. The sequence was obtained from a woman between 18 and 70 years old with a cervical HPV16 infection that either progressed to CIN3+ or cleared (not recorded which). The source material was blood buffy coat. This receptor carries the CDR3 CASSAMRVGNQPQHF. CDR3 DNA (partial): TGTGCCAGCAGCGCCATGAGGGTCGGCAATCAGCCC. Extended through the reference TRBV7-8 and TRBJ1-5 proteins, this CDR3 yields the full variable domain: GAGVSQSPRYKVAKRGQDVALRCDPISGHVSLFWYQQALGQGPEFLTYFQNEAQLDKSGLPSDRFFAERPEGSVSTLKIQRTQQEDSAVYLCASSAMRVGNQPQHFGDGTRLSIL.